These 11 T cell receptor beta chains were sequenced from one sample in a study of neurological immune-mediated disorders. TCRdb reprocessed the 5' RACE reads via MiXCR and lists one record per CDR3 protein. The table shows about 66,000 distinct CDR3 sequences, with nearly 3.5% occurring only once. The specimen sequenced was PBMCs. The receptors were gathered from a man aged 40-49 years with multiple sclerosis.

The chain is built from TRBV20-1 and TRBJ2-7; 9 bases are shared with TRBD1. The CDR3 has 13 residues. Germline loops: CDR1 DFQATT, CDR2 SNEGSKA (reference sequence). J lost 5 bases, V lost 3 bases, and 5 bases had no gene match. The CDR3 bases are TGCAGTGCTAGGAGGACAGGGGTCGACGAGCAGTACTTC. Translating gives CSARRTGVDEQYF.

This clonotype was detected many times. The rearrangement uses TRBV6-5 and TRBJ2-3; the match to TRBD2 covers 8 bases. V lost 5 bases to trimming and J lost 6 bases; unmatched junction nucleotides: 7. Germline CDR1 is MNHEY and CDR2 is SVGAGI. The CDR3 covers 14 residues. The CDR3 coding sequence is TGTGCCAGCAGTCCCGCGGGGGGTGGGGATACGCAGTATTTT. Translated, it gives CASSPAGGGDTQYF.

This clonotype was counted ten times or more. This chain uses TRBV6-1 with TRBJ1-1; D gene uncertain. V was trimmed by 6 bases and J by 0 bases, leaving 8 bases between them. Germline values: CDR1 MNHNS, CDR2 SASEGT. This CDR3 spans 13 amino acids. The CDR3 region is CASRTSMNTEAFF. The CDR3 DNA reads as TGTGCCAGCAGGACCAGCATGAACACTGAAGCTTTCTTT.

This clonotype was counted many times. The chain carries TRBV12-3 or TRBV12-4 and TRBJ2-3; D unresolved. The ends were cut back, 3 bases at V and 6 bases at J, with 10 bases in the middle. The CDR3 runs to 13 residues. Here the CDR3 DNA reads TGTGCCAGCAGTTTGAGCCCGGCGGATACGCAGTATTTT. As protein: CASSLSPADTQYF.

There are many counts of this clonotype. This chain links TRBV7-2 with TRBJ2-7; D may be TRBD1 or TRBD2 (7 bases each). Trimming took 1 base from V and 3 from J, leaving 19 bases between them. Germline lookup yields CDR1 SGHTA and CDR2 FQGNSA. This CDR3 has 17 residues. CDR3 sequence: CASSLVIGGGGHYEQYF. Here the CDR3 DNA reads TGTGCCAGCAGCTTAGTGATAGGGGGCGGGGGCCACTACGAGCAGTACTTC. The entire variable domain, with the rest obtained from reference TRBV7-2 and TRBJ2-7, is as follows: GAGVSQSPSNKVTEKGKDVELRCDPISGHTALYWYRQSLGQGLEFLIYFQGNSAPDKSGLPSDRFSAERTGGSVSTLTIQRTQQEDSAVYLCASSLVIGGGGHYEQYFGPGTRLTVT.

This clonotype came up many times. The chain uses TRBV24-1 and TRBJ1-2; maybe TRBD1 (5 bases). Germline CDR1 and CDR2: KGHDR and SFDVKD. The CDR3 is 13 residues long. Deletions cut 0 bases from V and 8 bases from J, with 9 bases between. The CDR3 loop is CATSDLTRGGYTF. CDR3 in DNA: TGTGCCACCAGTGATTTGACCCGGGGCGGCTACACCTTC.

As concerns this clonotype: Lacking the conserved final phenylalanine or tryptophan, this CDR3 likely reflects a read error. V usage is TRBV5-1 and J usage is TRBJ2-7, with TRBD2 identical over 7 bases. The CDR3 covers 15 residues. CDR1 and CDR2 from the germline V gene are SGHRS and YFSETQ. The V and J ends lost 4 bases and 3 bases, in that order; junction bases with no gene match: 10. The CDR3 nucleotides are TGCGCCAGCAGCCCCTCGGCGGGGGAACTCTACGAGCAGTACAAC. Protein product: CASSPSAGELYEQYN.

This clonotype was recorded at least ten times. V gene TRBV9 combines with J gene TRBJ2-2, with D possibly being TRBD1 (5 bases). The CDR3 runs to 16 residues. Germline assignment: CDR1 SGDLS and CDR2 YYNGEE. Trimming pared 0 bases from V and 0 bases from J, leaving 9 bases between. The CDR3 sequence is CASSVGGGPNTGELFF. The CDR3 DNA is TGTGCCAGCAGCGTAGGGGGCGGCCCGAACACCGGGGAGCTGTTTTTT.

There are many counts of this clonotype. The V call is TRBV20-1, the J call TRBJ2-1; maybe TRBD2 (7 bases). Trimming removed 6 bases at V and 0 bases at J, with 15 bases between. CDR3 size: 15 residues. Germline CDR1 is DFQATT and CDR2 is SNEGSKA (reference sequence). For the CDR3, the DNA is TGCAGTGCCCCAAGGGGGGGGGCCTCCTACAATGAGCAGTTCTTC. Amino acid sequence: CSAPRGGASYNEQFF.

This clonotype was counted at least ten times. The rearrangement uses TRBV12-3 or TRBV12-4 and TRBJ1-2; 10 bases are a match to TRBD1. The CDR3 spans 18 residues. Unmatched junction bases numbered 13, after V lost 4 bases and J lost 2 bases. As DNA, the CDR3 is TGTGCCAGCAGTTGGCATCAAGGGACAGGGGAGCCCAACTATGGCTACACCTTC. It specifies CASSWHQGTGEPNYGYTF.

The rearrangement joins TRBV20-1 to TRBJ2-7, with D possibly called TRBD1 or TRBD2 (5 bases each). Per the germline V gene, CDR1 is DFQATT and CDR2 is SNEGSKA (reference sequence). V was trimmed by 3 bases and J by 1 base, leaving 16 bases between them. The CDR3 covers 15 residues. CDR3 protein: CSARNRDGLSYEQYF. The CDR3 DNA reads TGCAGTGCTAGGAACCGGGACGGATTATCCTACGAGCAGTACTTC.